In its sample, the clone carrying this T cell receptor (beta chain) was seen many times. Its antigen is undetermined. TCRdb reanalysed the reads using MiXCR and keeps one entry per CDR3 protein. The sample yields about 71,000 distinct CDR3 sequences, 20% to 25% seen once. The data stem from a study of type 1 regulatory T cells. Study background: This in vitro CD4 product, T-allo10, is enriched for Tr1 cells and alloantigen-specific. Study conclusions and caveats: Tr1 cells had a more restricted TCR repertoire than non-Tr1 cells.

Germline V lookup: CDR1 SGHNT, CDR2 YYREEE (reference sequence). Trimming left V 0 bases short and J 1 base short, with 7 bases between. This CDR3 contains 14 residues. This sequence was found in a human donor in good health. Sequencing input: cultured type 1 regulatory T (Tr1) cells, either the whole culture or a sorted fraction (not recorded which). The V gene is TRBV5-4, the J gene TRBJ1-2; no reliable D call. This CDR3 reads CASSLAGSNYGYTF. CDR3 coding DNA: TGTGCCAGCAGCTTGGCGGGCAGTAACTATGGCTACACCTTC.